This note documents a single TCR beta chain sequence. Using immunoSEQ multiplex PCR, the repertoire was profiled, and TCRdb retains in-frame clones only, with some absent. Among about 140,000 clones listed, around 86% were seen once. The data were obtained in a study of blood T cell repertoires in COVID-19. The sample was peripheral blood. The sequence derives from a human donor in a cohort sampled during active COVID-19.

Written as DNA, the CDR3 is TGTGCCAGCAGCTTATACTGGGGGGACGGCTACACCTTC. Translating it yields CASSLYWGDGYTF. The genes are TRBV7-2 and TRBJ1-2, with TRBD1 as a possible D gene (5 bases). The germline gives CDR1 SGHTA, CDR2 FQGNSA. Deletions cut 2 bases from V and 8 bases from J, with 12 bases between. CDR3 length equals 13 residues.